This T cell receptor beta chain emerged from a study of blood T cell repertoires in COVID-19. Study context: COVID-19 samples from acute and convalescent phases originated in the United States, Italy and Spain. The analysed material was cDNA or gDNA that came from T cells, B-cell-depleted T cells, or PBMCs.

As processed by the authors: Estimation of nucleated cell counts relied on the amplification of reference gene primers. Assay: immunoSEQ multiplex PCR; the TCRdb copy retains only in-frame clones and omits some. V, J and clone size were drawn from that table, and D and trimming were deduced from the DNA. There are 200,000 or so clones in the sample; 85% occur only once, and about 18% lies in the top ten. This clone is a singleton in its sample. Patients in Seattle were enrolled during active infection, then followed longitudinally. The sequence derives from a person in their 70s with COVID-19, enrolled during active disease. The sequenced material came from peripheral blood.

The CDR3 region is CASSLEEGDIYGYTF. CDR3 coding DNA: TGTGCCAGCAGTTTGGAGGAAGGGGACATCTATGGCTACACCTTC. The chain uses TRBV27 and TRBJ1-2; the D gene is possibly TRBD1 (6 bases). The CDR3 runs to 15 residues. The V gene lost 3 bases and the J gene lost 4 bases, with 15 bases spanning the gap. Germline V lookup: CDR1 MNHEY, CDR2 SMNVEV (reference sequence).